These T cell receptor beta chains were read from a single sample in a study of blood T cells in healthy people across ages. TCRdb recomputed calls from the 5' RACE reads with MiXCR, one row per CDR3 protein. This sample has hundreds of thousands of distinct CDR3 sequences, with 49% found just once. Sequenced input: blood. The origin of the receptors is a woman aged 55-70 years in good health. Each CDR3 is given with its conserved first and last residue.

v_call: TRBV29-1
cdr3_aa: CSWRGGSGFTDTQYF

v_call: TRBV9
cdr3_aa: CASSVIAGGPQHEQYF

v_call: TRBV4-2
cdr3_aa: CASSQGGGHGYTF

v_call: TRBV29-1
cdr3_aa: CSVYRGLDYGYTF

v_call: TRBV10-3
cdr3_aa: CAITERDRRMNTEAFF

v_call: TRBV2
cdr3_aa: CASSADHPSNQPQHF

v_call: TRBV20-1
cdr3_aa: CSVGRGAGGANVLTF

v_call: TRBV5-1
cdr3_aa: CASTVSSGTYEQYF

v_call: TRBV7-2
cdr3_aa: CASSSGGVNRVYTEAFF

v_call: TRBV10-3
cdr3_aa: CAISESRGEPQYF

v_call: TRBV7-9
cdr3_aa: CASSRTGTGVETQYF

v_call: TRBV29-1
cdr3_aa: CSVRTLSGSNGDNEQYF

v_call: TRBV15
cdr3_aa: CATSVRRSTYEQYF

v_call: TRBV7-6
cdr3_aa: CASSLGGSRSVWNYNEQFF

v_call: TRBV24-1
cdr3_aa: CATSDGQGTDTQYF

v_call: TRBV7-8
cdr3_aa: CASSRPVGGFTGELFF

v_call: TRBV20-1
cdr3_aa: CSARDLASETQYF

v_call: TRBV29-1
cdr3_aa: CSTGSAYNEQFF

v_call: TRBV10-3
cdr3_aa: CASGPGASSGANVLTF

v_call: TRBV6-1
cdr3_aa: CASRKDIYEQYF

v_call: TRBV12-3/TRBV12-4
cdr3_aa: CASSLEANYEQYF

v_call: TRBV5-1
cdr3_aa: CASIFRTGTSGRYEQFF

v_call: TRBV7-2
cdr3_aa: CASTLGQNNEQFF

v_call: TRBV6-5
cdr3_aa: CASSYLKSRAASRYEQYF

v_call: TRBV27
cdr3_aa: CASSRRLATSTDTQYF

v_call: TRBV4-1
cdr3_aa: CASSQDKPQETQYF

v_call: TRBV20-1
cdr3_aa: CSGRQGLSYEQYF

v_call: TRBV7-9
cdr3_aa: CASRNGLAGRETQYF

v_call: TRBV6-6
cdr3_aa: CASSEQGPYYEQYF